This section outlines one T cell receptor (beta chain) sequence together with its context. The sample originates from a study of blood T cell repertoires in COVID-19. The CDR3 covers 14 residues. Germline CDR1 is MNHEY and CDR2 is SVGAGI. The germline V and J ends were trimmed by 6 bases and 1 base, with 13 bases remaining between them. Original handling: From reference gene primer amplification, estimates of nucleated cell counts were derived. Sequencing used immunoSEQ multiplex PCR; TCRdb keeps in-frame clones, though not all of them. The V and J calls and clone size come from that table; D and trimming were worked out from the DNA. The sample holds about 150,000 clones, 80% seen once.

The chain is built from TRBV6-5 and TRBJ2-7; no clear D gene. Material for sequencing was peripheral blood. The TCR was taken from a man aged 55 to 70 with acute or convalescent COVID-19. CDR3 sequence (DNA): TGTGCCAGCAGCGGCTATTTAGCATCCTACGAGCAGTACTTC. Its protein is CASSGYLASYEQYF.